The subject of this entry is one T cell receptor beta chain. No antigen is known for it. For the second PCR, which ran for 7 to 11 cycles, a sample-barcoded 5' primer and a J-beta primer mix were used. Researchers report that a template-switch adaptor with 12 random nucleotides tagged each cDNA molecule. Each CDR3 protein gets one entry after TCRdb re-called the 5' RACE reads with MiXCR. The table includes about 630,000 distinct CDR3 sequences, about 21% detected once. Drawn from each donor were 8.5 to 10 milliliters of peripheral blood. CDR1 and CDR2 (germline): DFQATT, SNEGSKA (reference sequence). CDR3 size: 11 residues. This record belongs to a study of blood T cells in healthy people across ages. Study-level findings and limits: Whereas aged donors had fewer naive CD4+ cells, long-lived donors had more of them and higher diversity.

The chain combines TRBV20-1 with TRBJ2-5, with D possibly matching TRBD1 (6 bases). The end of the DNA aligns better with TRBJ2-7, so the J call may be wrong. Material: blood. This TCR derives from a man aged 65 to 85 in good health. The CDR3 nucleotides read TGCAGTGCGAGGACAGTTCACGAGCAGTACTTC. Amino acids: CSARTVHEQYF.